This TCR beta chain was sequenced for a study of blood T cell repertoires in COVID-19. Original processing notes: Cell counts per sample came from amplifying reference gene primers. This table comes from immunoSEQ multiplex PCR, and its TCRdb copy is limited to in-frame clones, with some not included. V and J calls and clone size are copied from that table; D and trimming were computed from the DNA. The sample yields roughly 100,000 clones, roughly four fifths seen once. This clone was seen a few times. The V end lost 7 bases, the J end lost 4 bases, and 11 bases lay between the germline ends. Germline CDR1 is LNHDA and CDR2 is SQIVND (reference sequence). The CDR3 runs to 13 residues.

Sequenced material: peripheral blood. This receptor was obtained from a man at least 80 years old with COVID-19, enrolled during active disease. The chain has TRBV19 and TRBJ2-1; a possible D gene is TRBD2 (5 bases). CDR3 loop: CASKEVPYNEQFF. The CDR3 region has the DNA TGTGCCAGTAAGGAGGTGCCGTACAATGAGCAGTTCTTC.